The 18 T cell receptor beta chains presented below share a single source sample, sequenced in a study of T-cell reconstitution after alpha-beta-depleted transplantation in children. A TCRbeta library incorporating unique molecular identifiers was prepared. MiXCR, applied by TCRdb to the PCR reads, yields one record per CDR3 protein. The sample holds approximately 640,000 distinct CDR3 sequences, approximately 16% seen once. The source material was PBMCs from the stem cell graft donor, sampled from the stem cell graft. These receptors all stem from a human donor who donated a stem cell graft to a child with acute myeloid leukemia.

This clonotype occurred once. A much more abundant neighbour one base away suggests this may be a read error. The chain has TRBV7-6 and TRBJ2-1; D unclear. The CDR3 has 14 amino acids. Germline assignment: CDR1 SGHVS and CDR2 FNYEAQ. V lost 8 bases, J lost 1 base, and 12 bases lay in between. Written as DNA, the CDR3 is TGTGCCAGCGGCCCCGAGGCTTCCTACAATGAGCAGTTCTTC. This translates into CASGPEASYNEQFF.

This sequence joins TRBV6-2 or TRBV6-3 and TRBJ2-4, with D possibly TRBD1 on 9 matching bases. Per germline, CDR1 MNHEY and CDR2 SVGEGT. V was clipped by 5 bases and J by 2 bases, with 31 bases between them. The CDR3 runs 21 residues. This CDR3 reads CASSRRDRDVSGILTKNIQYF. CDR3 coding DNA: TGTGCCAGCAGTCGCCGGGACAGGGACGTTAGCGGGATTCTAACCAAAAACATTCAGTACTTC.

The chain combines TRBV6-5 with TRBJ1-1, with D perhaps matching TRBD1 (5 bases). The V gene's germline CDR1 is MNHEY and CDR2 SVGAGI. This CDR3 is 15 amino acids long. Trimming took 0 bases from V and 5 from J, leaving 13 bases between them. The CDR3 region is CASSYSSTGGTEAFF. CDR3 bases: TGTGCCAGCAGTTACTCTTCGACCGGGGGAACTGAAGCTTTCTTT.

To note about this clonotype: One end of the junction does not line up with germline, which may come from a read error. The chain recombines TRBV20-1 with TRBJ2-1, with D uncertain. The length of the CDR3 is 14 residues. Germline lookup yields CDR1 DFQATT and CDR2 SNEGSKA (reference sequence). The CDR3 nucleotides are TGCAGTGTTAGACCCGAAACTAACTACAATGAGCAGTTCTTC. Translating it yields CSVRPETNYNEQFF.

This clonotype was observed at least ten times. The chain links TRBV13 to TRBJ2-1; 8 bases are a match to TRBD1. CDR3 length equals 16 residues. With 4 bases clipped from V and 4 bases from J, the junction kept 9 bases outside the gene matches. In germline, CDR1 is PRHDT, CDR2 FYEKMQ (reference sequence). DNA for the CDR3: TGTGCCAGCAGCTACTCCGGGACAGGAAATTACAATGAGCAGTTCTTC. It yields the protein CASSYSGTGNYNEQFF.

This chain connects TRBV20-1 to TRBJ2-3, with TRBD2 identical over 8 bases. Germline V gene lookup returns CDR1 DFQATT and CDR2 SNEGSKA (reference sequence). This CDR3 comprises 13 residues. CDR3 sequence: CSPHSGGPDTQYF. The CDR3 DNA is TGCAGCCCCCATTCGGGGGGGCCAGATACGCAGTATTTT.

The genes are TRBV11-2 and TRBJ1-5, with a possible D match to TRBD1 (5 bases). Trimming took 0 bases from V and 3 from J, leaving 15 bases between them. CDR1 and CDR2 (germline): SGHAT, FQNNGV. The length of the CDR3 is 17 residues. CDR3 sequence: CASSLEGQPAANQPQHF. The CDR3 DNA reads TGTGCCAGCAGCTTAGAGGGGCAACCCGCGGCCAATCAGCCCCAGCATTTT. Full variable domain (missing parts from reference TRBV11-2 and TRBJ1-5): EAGVAQSPRYKIIEKRQSVAFWCNPISGHATLYWYQQILGQGPKLLIQFQNNGVVDDSQLPKDRFSAERLKGVDSTLKIQPAKLEDSAVYLCASSLEGQPAANQPQHFGDGTRLSIL.

This clonotype was observed at least ten times. The V gene is TRBV20-1, the J gene TRBJ2-1; a possible D gene is TRBD1 (7 bases). This CDR3 contains 17 residues. CDR1 is DFQATT, CDR2 SNEGSKA, per germline (reference sequence). Trimming shortened V by 0 bases and J by 7 bases, and 22 bases separated the two germline ends. CDR3 nucleotides: TGCAGTGCTAGAGATCAGACAGGGCTATCAGGGAGGAATGAGCAGTTCTTC. Protein: CSARDQTGLSGRNEQFF.

A few counts support this clonotype. V is TRBV5-1 and J is TRBJ2-3; 8 bases map to TRBD1. This CDR3 has 14 residues. Germline CDR1 and CDR2: SGHRS and YFSETQ. V trimming: 4 bases; J trimming: 2 bases; junction bases outside the gene matches: 3. DNA for the CDR3: TGCGCCAGCAGCGAGGACAGGGCCACAGATACGCAGTATTTT. Translating gives CASSEDRATDTQYF.

This clonotype was observed many times. V gene TRBV29-1 combines with J gene TRBJ2-1, with D possibly called TRBD1 or TRBD2 (5 bases each). Germline assignment: CDR1 SQVTM and CDR2 ANQGSEA. The V end lost 8 bases, the J end lost 9 bases, and 20 bases lay between the germline ends. The CDR3 runs 13 residues. The CDR3 sequence is CSSTRGTWGEQFF. CDR3 nucleotides: TGCAGCTCCACGAGGGGCACATGGGGTGAGCAGTTCTTC.

Points on this clonotype: This may come from a read error, since a much larger clone is one base off. This chain connects TRBV20-1 to TRBJ2-7; possibly TRBD1 for D (6 bases). This CDR3 spans 13 amino acids. Germline V gene lookup returns CDR1 DFQATT and CDR2 SNEGSKA (reference sequence). CDR3 protein: CSARAGASNEQYF. DNA for the CDR3: TGCAGTGCTAGAGCAGGGGCCTCCAACGAGCAGTACTTC.

The chain links TRBV7-2 to TRBJ2-1; D could derive from TRBD1 or TRBD2 (5 bases each). Trimming took 2 bases from V and 2 from J, leaving 10 bases between them. This CDR3 is 15 amino acids long. The germline V gene encodes CDR1 SGHTA and CDR2 FQGNSA. This CDR3 reads CASSLRGDPYNEQFF. Written as DNA, the CDR3 is TGTGCCAGCAGCTTAAGAGGGGACCCCTACAATGAGCAGTTCTTC.

This clonotype turned up a few times. The rearrangement links TRBV12-3 or TRBV12-4 to TRBJ2-3; the match to TRBD2 covers 9 bases. The CDR3 spans 14 residues. Trimming at V came to 4 bases and at J to 6 bases, leaving 5 bases not matched to a gene. The CDR3: CASSYKRGADTQYF. DNA for the CDR3: TGTGCCAGCAGTTATAAGCGGGGGGCCGATACGCAGTATTTT.

This clonotype was seen a handful of times. The rearrangement links TRBV5-1 to TRBJ2-4; no clear D. The ends were cut back, 6 bases at V and 5 bases at J, with 12 bases in the middle. Germline V gene lookup returns CDR1 SGHRS and CDR2 YFSETQ. The CDR3 is 13 amino acids. The CDR3 is CASTQSDENIQYF. CDR3 sequence (DNA): TGCGCCAGCACACAAAGCGACGAAAACATTCAGTACTTC.

This clonotype was detected only a few times. This rearrangement joins TRBV27 to TRBJ1-2, with 8 bases that match TRBD1. There are 16 residues in the CDR3. Germline CDR1 MNHEY, CDR2 SMNVEV (reference sequence). V lost 5 bases and J lost 1; bases outside the gene matches: 9. The CDR3 bases are TGTGCCAGCAGTCCAAGGACAGGGCCCCTTAACTATGGCTACACCTTC. Encoded protein: CASSPRTGPLNYGYTF.

This clonotype came up many times. The chain couples TRBV29-1 to TRBJ1-3, with D possibly being TRBD1 (6 bases). This CDR3 is 13 amino acids long. Germline loops: CDR1 SQVTM, CDR2 ANQGSEA. V dropped 6 bases and J dropped 0 bases, with 9 bases sitting between them. CDR3 residues: CSVVRGSGNTIYF. CDR3 nucleotide sequence: TGCAGCGTAGTCAGGGGCTCTGGAAACACCATATATTTT. The variable domain in full, completed from reference TRBV29-1 and TRBJ1-3, reads SAVISQKPSRDICQRGTSLTIQCQVDSQVTMMFWYRQQPGQSLTLIATANQGSEATYESGFVIDKFPISRPNLTFSTLTVSNMSPEDSSIYLCSVVRGSGNTIYFGEGSWLTVV.

This clonotype was seen only a few times. CDR3 DNA: TGTGCCAGCAGTAACAGGGGGCGACCCTATGGCTACACCTTC. The encoded protein is CASSNRGRPYGYTF. This chain joins TRBV12-3 or TRBV12-4 and TRBJ1-2; 9 bases align to TRBD1. The CDR3 spans 14 residues. V lost 5 bases and J lost 4; bases outside the gene matches: 5.

This clonotype was seen more than once but under ten times. V usage is TRBV7-2 and J usage is TRBJ2-2, with D unclear. Deletions cut 5 bases from V and 0 bases from J, with 10 bases between. Germline CDR1 SGHTA, CDR2 FQGNSA. This CDR3 contains 15 residues. CDR3 bases: TGTGCCAGCAGCCAAGGGCTACCGAACACCGGGGAGCTGTTTTTT. It yields the protein CASSQGLPNTGELFF.